The next 16 T cell receptor beta chains were all read from a single sample in a study of identical twins. One entry per CDR3 protein results from TCRdb running MiXCR on the 5' RACE reads. In the table there are 500,000 or so distinct CDR3 sequences, 13% to 15% of which are singletons. This same sample was also taken into another study, of yellow fever vaccine responses in identical twins.

Sequencing input: CD4+ T cells sorted from blood. All receptors come from a woman aged 18 to 35 in good health.

V gene TRBV7-2 combines with J gene TRBJ2-5, with 7 bases that match TRBD1. Germline trimming cut 5 bases from V and 1 base from J; bases unmatched to any gene: 7. Germline V gives CDR1 SGHTA, CDR2 FQGNSA. The CDR3 spans 15 residues. This chain's CDR3 is CASSPGGPSQETQYF. The CDR3 DNA reads as TGTGCCAGCAGCCCAGGGGGACCCAGCCAAGAGACCCAGTACTTC.

The gene calls are TRBV5-1 and TRBJ1-2; maybe TRBD1 (6 bases). The CDR3 is 14 residues long. V lost 1 base to trimming and J lost 3 bases, with 10 bases between them. From germline, CDR1 is SGHRS and CDR2 YFSETQ. The CDR3 sequence: CASSLLEGDYGYTF. CDR3 nucleotide sequence: TGCGCCAGCAGCTTGTTGGAGGGGGACTATGGCTACACCTTC.

This clonotype was recorded many times. The chain has TRBV5-1 and TRBJ2-3; 7 bases line up with TRBD2. V dropped 0 bases and J dropped 1; count of bases not matched to a gene: 8. This CDR3 is built from 17 residues. CDR1 SGHRS and CDR2 YFSETQ come from the germline V gene. In DNA form, the CDR3 reads TGCGCCAGCAGCTTGGCCCCTCCGGGGGGTGGCACAGATACGCAGTATTTT. Its translation: CASSLAPPGGGTDTQYF.

This clonotype was seen more than once but under ten times. The rearrangement links TRBV7-2 to TRBJ1-3; D not resolved. The CDR3 has 15 residues. V was cut by 5 bases and J by 0 bases, with 11 bases left in between. CDR1 is SGHTA and CDR2 is FQGNSA in the germline V gene. CDR3: CASSPGATSGNTIYF. The DNA of the CDR3 is TGTGCCAGCAGCCCAGGAGCGACCTCTGGAAACACCATATATTTT.

This clonotype was detected a few times. This chain joins TRBV25-1 and TRBJ1-6; D not resolved. CDR3 size: 14 residues. The germline CDR1 and CDR2 sequences are MGHDK and SYGVNS. The ends were cut back, 7 bases at V and 0 bases at J, with 7 bases in the middle. The CDR3 sequence is CASTKGSYNSPLHF. CDR3 sequence (DNA): TGTGCCAGCACGAAAGGCTCCTATAATTCACCCCTCCACTTT.

This clonotype was detected a few times. This chain connects TRBV20-1 to TRBJ2-2; 10 nucleotides match TRBD2. Germline CDR1 is DFQATT and CDR2 is SNEGSKA (reference sequence). V shed 3 bases, J shed 5 bases, and the junction held 9 bases outside the gene matches. The CDR3 is 16 amino acids. The CDR3 bases are TGCAGTGCTAGTAGGCTAGCGGGGGCGGGGACCGGGGAGCTGTTTTTT. This translates into CSASRLAGAGTGELFF.

This clonotype was seen a single time. This sequence joins TRBV30 and TRBJ2-4; D call uncertain. The CDR3 length is 15 residues. Trimming left V 4 bases short and J 0 bases short, with 13 bases between. In germline, CDR1 is GTSNPN, CDR2 SVGIG (reference sequence). CDR3 DNA: TGTGCCTGGACCCTGGACGGGCTAGCCAAAAACATTCAGTACTTC. This codes for CAWTLDGLAKNIQYF.

V is TRBV20-1 and J is TRBJ1-2; possibly TRBD1 for D (5 bases). Trimming stripped 3 bases from V and 4 bases from J, with 12 bases between. CDR3 length equals 13 residues. Germline CDR1 and CDR2: DFQATT and SNEGSKA (reference sequence). CDR3 coding DNA: TGCAGTGCTAGTACCGTCGGGGGCTATGGCTACACCTTC. This encodes CSASTVGGYGYTF.

This clonotype occurred a few times. CDR3 sequence (DNA): TGTGCCAGCAGCTACGACAGGGGGCCTCTCGATACGCAGTATTTT. This codes for CASSYDRGPLDTQYF. The chain has TRBV7-9 and TRBJ2-3; TRBD1 agrees at 10 bases. Germline CDR1 and CDR2: SEHNR and FQNEAQ (reference sequence). V trimming: 4 bases; J trimming: 6 bases; junction bases outside the gene matches: 7. CDR3 length equals 15 residues.

Regarding this clonotype: Germline and junction disagree at one end, which may indicate a read error. The chain has TRBV20-1 and TRBJ2-2, with TRBD2 matching 7 bases. Germline V CDR1 and CDR2: DFQATT, SNEGSKA (reference sequence). The CDR3 sequence is 16 residues long. In DNA, the CDR3 is TGCTGTGCTAGCCGGCCAGCGGGGACGAACACCGGGGAGCTGTTTTTT. Amino acids: CCASRPAGTNTGELFF.

This chain joins TRBV12-3 or TRBV12-4 and TRBJ1-6; 11 bases are a match to TRBD1. The ends lost 5 bases at V and 8 bases at J; junction bases unmatched: 8. The length of the CDR3 is 16 residues. DNA for the CDR3: TGTGCCAGCAGTCCAACTGGGACAGGGGGGTATTCACCCCTCCACTTT. It encodes CASSPTGTGGYSPLHF.

This clonotype was seen a handful of times. V usage is TRBV2 and J usage is TRBJ2-7; 7 nucleotides agree with TRBD1. The J segment lost 2 bases and the V segment lost 11 bases, leaving 9 bases of the junction unmatched. This CDR3 comprises 13 residues. Germline V CDR1 and CDR2: SNHLY, FYNNEI. In DNA, the CDR3 is TGTGCCGGAACTACAGGGGAGCCCTACGAGCAGTACTTC. Its protein product is CAGTTGEPYEQYF.

V and J are TRBV5-4 and TRBJ1-5; D uncertain. V was pared by 2 bases and J by 3 bases, with 9 bases between. The CDR3 totals 14 residues. Germline CDR1 SGHNT, CDR2 YYREEE (reference sequence). CDR3 protein: CASSFKGPNQPQHF. CDR3 bases: TGTGCCAGCAGCTTTAAAGGGCCCAATCAGCCCCAGCATTTT.

This clonotype came up a few times. The J gene is TRBJ1-3, the V gene TRBV9, with a weak D call TRBD1 (5 bases). CDR3 length equals 17 residues. The germline gives CDR1 SGDLS, CDR2 YYNGEE. V dropped 0 bases and J dropped 0 bases, with 13 bases sitting between them. The CDR3 loop reads CASSVEGTSYSGNTIYF. DNA of the CDR3: TGTGCCAGCAGCGTAGAGGGGACCAGCTACTCTGGAAACACCATATATTTT.

This clonotype has just a few counts. The chain has TRBV7-6 and TRBJ2-3, with 9 bases identical to TRBD2. Germline V CDR1 and CDR2: SGHVS, FNYEAQ. J gave up 1 base and V 1 base, and 12 bases lay outside the gene matches. The CDR3 totals 19 residues. CDR3 bases: TGTGCCAGCAGCTTAGGACGCGGGGGGGCGGCATACGGCACAGATACGCAGTATTTT. As protein: CASSLGRGGAAYGTDTQYF.

There are a few counts of this clonotype. The rearrangement joins TRBV28 to TRBJ1-1; the D is unclear. The length of the CDR3 is 12 residues. V was cut by 3 bases and J by 7 bases, with 9 bases left in between. Looked up from germline, CDR1 is MDHEN and CDR2 is SYDVKM. The CDR3 DNA sequence: TGTGCCAGCAGTTTGGAGGAATATGAAGCTTTCTTT. Protein product: CASSLEEYEAFF.